The 14 T cell receptor beta chains below were found in one sample sequenced in a study of shared clonotypes between healthy human individuals. Clones were sequenced by immunoSEQ multiplex PCR, and TCRdb holds only the in-frame ones, with some missing. Seen here are about 2,100,000 clones, more than 85% observed once, and the top ten hold 1.5% to 2%. Selected positively for CCR7 and CD45RO-negative, naive CD8 cells excluded terminally differentiated effector memory CD45RA+ cells. What was sequenced was naive CD8+ T cells from PBMCs. The receptors derive from a man aged 18 to 30 in good health. Some clones in this sample may be carry-over from other donors' samples.

J is TRBJ2-7 and V is TRBV7-8; no clear D gene. The germline V gene has CDR1 SGHVS and CDR2 FQNEAQ. V gave up 4 bases and J gave up 3 bases, with 19 bases separating them. The CDR3 runs 16 residues. CDR3 region: CASSSLTGQEVYEQYF. The CDR3 DNA sequence: TGTGCCAGCAGCTCGTTAACCGGGCAGGAAGTCTACGAGCAGTACTTC.

V and J are TRBV4-3 and TRBJ2-7; TRBD2 aligns across 11 bases. This CDR3 has 15 amino acids. V lost 0 bases to trimming and J lost 2 bases; unmatched junction nucleotides: 0. Germline CDR1 reads LGHNA; CDR2 reads YSLEER. The CDR3 loop is CASSQELAGAYEQYF. Here the CDR3 DNA reads TGCGCCAGCAGCCAAGAACTAGCGGGGGCCTACGAGCAGTACTTC.

This chain uses TRBV5-6 with TRBJ2-7; 7 positions match TRBD1. The CDR3 contains 13 residues. Germline values: CDR1 SGHDT, CDR2 YYEEEE. Trimming removed 5 bases from V and 2 bases from J; junction bases left unmatched: 4. The DNA of the CDR3 is TGTGCCAGCAGAGGGACAGTAACCTACGAGCAGTACTTC. It is translated as CASRGTVTYEQYF.

The chain employs TRBV27 and TRBJ2-7, with 7 bases fitting TRBD1. The ends lost 5 bases at V and 4 bases at J; junction bases unmatched: 2. Looked up from germline, CDR1 is MNHEY and CDR2 is SMNVEV (reference sequence). The CDR3 loop spans 12 amino acids. CDR3 residues: CASSDRVYEQYF. The CDR3 DNA follows: TGTGCCAGCAGTGACAGGGTTTACGAGCAGTACTTC.

The chain recombines TRBV19 with TRBJ1-2; 9 bases map to TRBD1. The CDR3 consists of 13 residues. CDR1 and CDR2 (germline): LNHDA, SQIVND (reference sequence). V dropped 7 bases and J dropped 6; count of bases not matched to a gene: 6. The CDR3 region is CASTPGQGDGYTF. CDR3 in DNA: TGTGCCAGTACCCCGGGACAGGGAGATGGCTACACCTTC.

The rearrangement links TRBV9 to TRBJ2-2, with TRBD2 matching over 14 bases. This CDR3 region has 19 residues. Germline V gene sequence: CDR1 SGDLS, CDR2 YYNGEE. With 1 base clipped from V and 3 bases from J, the junction kept 8 bases outside the gene matches. The DNA of the CDR3 is TGTGCCAGCAGCGTACCAATAGGACTAGCGGGAGGAGACACCGGGGAGCTGTTTTTT. Amino acid sequence: CASSVPIGLAGGDTGELFF.

The V gene is TRBV28, the J gene TRBJ1-2; no clear D. The CDR3 totals 17 residues. Germline values: CDR1 MDHEN, CDR2 SYDVKM. V was cut by 5 bases and J by 3 bases, with 22 bases left in between. The DNA of the CDR3 is TGTGCCAGCAGTCCGGTACATCAATACCTGGGGTACTATGGCTACACCTTC. Translated: CASSPVHQYLGYYGYTF.

The rearrangement joins TRBV28 to TRBJ2-7, with D possibly being TRBD2 (6 bases). Between the trimmed V and J ends, which lost 5 bases and 0 bases, there was a span of 14 bases. The CDR3 is 15 residues long. Per the germline V gene, CDR1 is MDHEN and CDR2 is SYDVKM. The CDR3 is CASSAGTSASYEQYF. The CDR3 DNA reads TGTGCCAGCAGTGCGGGGACCTCAGCCTCCTACGAGCAGTACTTC.

This clone was observed once. This chain uses TRBV7-3 with TRBJ2-2; D not resolved. Trimming cost V 4 bases and J 0 bases, with 3 bases left between them. There are 13 residues in the CDR3. The V gene's germline CDR1 is SGHTA and CDR2 FQGTGA. CDR3 in amino acids: CASSSTNTGELFF. CDR3 bases: TGTGCCAGCAGCTCCACGAACACCGGGGAGCTGTTTTTT.

The chain is built from TRBV27 and TRBJ1-2; TRBD1 is a possible D gene (5 bases). Germline V gene lookup returns CDR1 MNHEY and CDR2 SMNVEV (reference sequence). The V end lost 3 bases, the J end lost 8 bases, and 13 bases lay between the germline ends. This CDR3 region has 13 residues. The CDR3 region is CASSFGGRTGYTF. The CDR3 DNA is TGTGCCAGCAGTTTCGGGGGACGGACCGGCTACACCTTC.

The chain is built from TRBV11-2 and TRBJ2-7; D uncertain. Germline-derived CDR1 and CDR2 are SGHAT and FQNNGV. V was clipped by 5 bases and J by 2 bases, with 4 bases between them. The CDR3 is 11 residues long. This CDR3 is CASSTPYEQYF. CDR3 nucleotide sequence: TGTGCCAGCAGCACCCCCTACGAGCAGTACTTC. Filled out from reference TRBV11-2 and TRBJ2-7, the complete variable domain reads EAGVAQSPRYKIIEKRQSVAFWCNPISGHATLYWYQQILGQGPKLLIQFQNNGVVDDSQLPKDRFSAERLKGVDSTLKIQPAKLEDSAVYLCASSTPYEQYFGPGTRLTVT.

The chain has TRBV18 and TRBJ2-7; 10 nucleotides align to TRBD1. The V gene's germline CDR1 is KGHSH and CDR2 LQKENI. The trim removed 6 bases at V and 2 bases at J, leaving 16 bases unmatched. The CDR3 contains 18 residues. CDR3 in amino acids: CASSQLGTGAGSAYEQYF. CDR3 coding DNA: TGTGCCAGCTCGCAACTGGGGACAGGGGCAGGCAGCGCCTACGAGCAGTACTTC.

The chain employs TRBV4-1 and TRBJ1-2; D remains ambiguous. Germline lookup yields CDR1 MGHRA and CDR2 YSYEKL. The V gene lost 1 base and the J gene lost 4 bases, with 10 bases spanning the gap. The length of the CDR3 is 14 residues. The CDR3 region has the DNA TGCGCCAGCAGCCAAGCTTCTGGGTCCTATGGCTACACCTTC. Amino acid sequence: CASSQASGSYGYTF.

This sequence joins TRBV5-6 and TRBJ2-2; D remains ambiguous. Germline CDR1 SGHDT, CDR2 YYEEEE. Between the trimmed V and J ends, which lost 5 bases and 0 bases, there was a span of 8 bases. The CDR3 sequence is 14 residues long. The CDR3 sequence is CASSPTPNTGELFF. The CDR3 DNA reads as TGTGCCAGCAGTCCTACCCCGAACACCGGGGAGCTGTTTTTT. The full variable domain, its missing parts supplied by reference TRBV5-6 and TRBJ2-2, is DAGVTQSPTHLIKTRGQQVTLRCSPKSGHDTVSWYQQALGQGPQFIFQYYEEEERQRGNFPDRFSGHQFPNYSSELNVNALLLGDSALYLCASSPTPNTGELFFGEGSRLTVL.